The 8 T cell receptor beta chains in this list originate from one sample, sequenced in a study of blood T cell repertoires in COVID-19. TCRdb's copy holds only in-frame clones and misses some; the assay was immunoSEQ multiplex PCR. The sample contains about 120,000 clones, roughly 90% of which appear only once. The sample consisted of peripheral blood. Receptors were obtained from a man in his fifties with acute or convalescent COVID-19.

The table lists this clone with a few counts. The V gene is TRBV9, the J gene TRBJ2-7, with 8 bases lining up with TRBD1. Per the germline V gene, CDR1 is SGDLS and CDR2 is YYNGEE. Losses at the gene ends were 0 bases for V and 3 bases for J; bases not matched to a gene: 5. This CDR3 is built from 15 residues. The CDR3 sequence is CASSVDSGQGYEQYF. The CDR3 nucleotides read TGTGCCAGCAGCGTAGATTCAGGACAGGGCTACGAGCAGTACTTC.

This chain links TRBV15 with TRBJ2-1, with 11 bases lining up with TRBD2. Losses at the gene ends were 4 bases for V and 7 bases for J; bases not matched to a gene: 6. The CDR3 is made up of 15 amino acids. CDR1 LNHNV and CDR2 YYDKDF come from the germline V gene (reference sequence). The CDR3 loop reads CATSKLAGVVNEQFF. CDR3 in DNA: TGTGCCACCAGCAAACTAGCGGGAGTGGTTAATGAGCAGTTCTTC.

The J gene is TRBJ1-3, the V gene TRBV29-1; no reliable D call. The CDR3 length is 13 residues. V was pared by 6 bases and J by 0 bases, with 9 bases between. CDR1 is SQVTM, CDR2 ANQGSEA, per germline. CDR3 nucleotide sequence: TGCAGCGTGGCACAGAGCTCTGGAAACACCATATATTTT. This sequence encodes CSVAQSSGNTIYF. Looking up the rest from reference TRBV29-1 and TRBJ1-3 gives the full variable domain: SAVISQKPSRDICQRGTSLTIQCQVDSQVTMMFWYRQQPGQSLTLIATANQGSEATYESGFVIDKFPISRPNLTFSTLTVSNMSPEDSSIYLCSVAQSSGNTIYFGEGSWLTVV.

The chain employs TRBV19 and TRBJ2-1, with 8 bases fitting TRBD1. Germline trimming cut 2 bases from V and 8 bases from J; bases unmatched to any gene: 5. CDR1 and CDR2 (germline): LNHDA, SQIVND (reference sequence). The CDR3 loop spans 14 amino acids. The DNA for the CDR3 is TGTGCCAGTAGTATACGGGCGGGACAGGATGAGCAGTTCTTC. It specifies CASSIRAGQDEQFF.

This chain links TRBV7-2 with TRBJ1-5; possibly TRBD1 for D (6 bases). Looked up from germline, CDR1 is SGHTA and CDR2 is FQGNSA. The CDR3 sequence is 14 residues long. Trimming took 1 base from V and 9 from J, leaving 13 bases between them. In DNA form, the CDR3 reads TGTGCCAGCAGCTTAGATGGGGGGGCCCGGCCCCAGCATTTT. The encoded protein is CASSLDGGARPQHF. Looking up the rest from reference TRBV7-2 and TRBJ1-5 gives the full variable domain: GAGVSQSPSNKVTEKGKDVELRCDPISGHTALYWYRQSLGQGLEFLIYFQGNSAPDKSGLPSDRFSAERTGGSVSTLTIQRTQQEDSAVYLCASSLDGGARPQHFGDGTRLSIL.

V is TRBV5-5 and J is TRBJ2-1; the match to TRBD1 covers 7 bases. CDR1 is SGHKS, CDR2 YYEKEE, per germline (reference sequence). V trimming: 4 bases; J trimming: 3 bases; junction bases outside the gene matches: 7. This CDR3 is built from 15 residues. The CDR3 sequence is CASSVEGALYNEQFF. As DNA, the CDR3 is TGTGCCAGCAGCGTAGAGGGGGCTCTCTACAATGAGCAGTTCTTC.

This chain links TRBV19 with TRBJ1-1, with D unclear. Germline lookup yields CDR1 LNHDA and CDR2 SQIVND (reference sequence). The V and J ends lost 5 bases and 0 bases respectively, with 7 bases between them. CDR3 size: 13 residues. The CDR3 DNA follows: TGTGCCAGTAGTCCCACAGTGAACACTGAAGCTTTCTTT. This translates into CASSPTVNTEAFF.

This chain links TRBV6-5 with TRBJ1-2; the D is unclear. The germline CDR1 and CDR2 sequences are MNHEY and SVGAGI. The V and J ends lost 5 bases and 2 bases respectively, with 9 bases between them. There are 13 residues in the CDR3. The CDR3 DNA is TGTGCCAGCAGTCCAAACCGGAACTATGGCTACACCTTC. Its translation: CASSPNRNYGYTF.